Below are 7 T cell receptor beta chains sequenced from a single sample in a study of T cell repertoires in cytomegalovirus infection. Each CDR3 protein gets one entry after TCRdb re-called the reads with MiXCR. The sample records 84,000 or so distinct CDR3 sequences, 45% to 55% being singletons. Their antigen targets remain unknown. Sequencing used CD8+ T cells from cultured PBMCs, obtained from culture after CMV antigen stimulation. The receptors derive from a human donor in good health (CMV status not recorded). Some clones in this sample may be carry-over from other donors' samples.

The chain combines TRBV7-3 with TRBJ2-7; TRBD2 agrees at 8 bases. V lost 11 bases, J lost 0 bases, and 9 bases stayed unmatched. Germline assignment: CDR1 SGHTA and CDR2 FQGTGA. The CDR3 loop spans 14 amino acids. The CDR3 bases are TGTGCCGGATCAACGGGAGGGGGCTCCTACGAGCAGTACTTC. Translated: CAGSTGGGSYEQYF.

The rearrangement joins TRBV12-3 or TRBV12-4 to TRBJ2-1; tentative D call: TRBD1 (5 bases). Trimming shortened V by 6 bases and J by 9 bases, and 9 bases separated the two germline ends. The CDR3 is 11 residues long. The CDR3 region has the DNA TGTGCCAGCAGCTGGCAGGGTGAGCAGTTCTTC. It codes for CASSWQGEQFF.

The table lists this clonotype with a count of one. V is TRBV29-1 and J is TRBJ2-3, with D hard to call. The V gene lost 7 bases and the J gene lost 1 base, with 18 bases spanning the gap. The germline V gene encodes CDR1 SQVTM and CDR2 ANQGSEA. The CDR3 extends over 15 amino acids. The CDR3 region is CSGPGPDPGTDTQYF. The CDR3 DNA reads TGCAGCGGGCCGGGTCCAGACCCCGGCACAGATACGCAGTATTTT.

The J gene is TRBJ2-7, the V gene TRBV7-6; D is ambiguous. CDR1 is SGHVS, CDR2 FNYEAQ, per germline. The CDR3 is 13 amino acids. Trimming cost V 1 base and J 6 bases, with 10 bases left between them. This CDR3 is CASSLGSRVEQYF. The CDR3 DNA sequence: TGTGCCAGCAGCTTAGGTAGTCGGGTCGAGCAGTACTTC.

CDR3 DNA sequence: TGTGCCAGTATAAACGGGAACTATGGCTACACCTTC. It encodes CASINGNYGYTF. This chain uses TRBV19 with TRBJ1-2; no clear D. CDR1 LNHDA and CDR2 SQIVND come from the germline V gene (reference sequence). The V end was cut by 7 bases, the J end by 2 bases, with 8 bases between. The CDR3 sequence is 12 residues long.

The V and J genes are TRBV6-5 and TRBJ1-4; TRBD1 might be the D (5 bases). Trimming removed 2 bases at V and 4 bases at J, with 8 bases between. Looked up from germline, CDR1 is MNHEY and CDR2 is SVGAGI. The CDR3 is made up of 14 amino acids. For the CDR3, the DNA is TGTGCCAGCAGTTACAGGGGAAATAATGAAAAACTGTTTTTT. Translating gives CASSYRGNNEKLFF.

This chain's CDR3 is CASSDFGTSGYNEQFF. CDR3 DNA sequence: TGTGCCAGCAGTGATTTTGGGACTAGCGGTTACAATGAGCAGTTCTTC. The chain combines TRBV6-1 with TRBJ2-1, with 11 bases that match TRBD2. Trimming at V came to 3 bases and at J to 4 bases, leaving 5 bases not matched to a gene. Germline V lookup: CDR1 MNHNS, CDR2 SASEGT. This CDR3 is built from 16 residues.